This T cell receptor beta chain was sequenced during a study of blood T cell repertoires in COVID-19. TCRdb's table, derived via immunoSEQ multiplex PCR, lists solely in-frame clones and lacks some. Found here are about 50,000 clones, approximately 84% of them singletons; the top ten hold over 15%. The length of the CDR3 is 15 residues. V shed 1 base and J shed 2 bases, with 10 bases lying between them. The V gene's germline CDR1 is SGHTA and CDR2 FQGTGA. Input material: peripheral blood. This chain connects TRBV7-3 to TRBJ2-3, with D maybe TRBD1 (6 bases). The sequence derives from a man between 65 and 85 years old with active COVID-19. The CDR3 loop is CASSLNAGDTDTQYF. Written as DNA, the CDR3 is TGTGCCAGCAGCTTAAATGCAGGGGACACAGATACGCAGTATTTT.